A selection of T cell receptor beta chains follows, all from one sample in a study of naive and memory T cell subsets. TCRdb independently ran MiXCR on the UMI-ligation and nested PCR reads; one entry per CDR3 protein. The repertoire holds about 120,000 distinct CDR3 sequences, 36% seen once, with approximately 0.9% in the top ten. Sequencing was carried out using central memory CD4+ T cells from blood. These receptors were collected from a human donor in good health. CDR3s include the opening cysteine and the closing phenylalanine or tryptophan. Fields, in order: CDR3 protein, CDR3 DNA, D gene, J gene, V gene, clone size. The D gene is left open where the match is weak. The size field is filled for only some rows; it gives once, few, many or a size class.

CASSFRQGDYNEQFF TGCGCCAGCAGCTTCCGACAGGGGGACTACAATGAGCAGTTCTTC TRBD1 TRBJ2-1 TRBV5-1 NA
CASSYQTTEAFF TGTGCCAGCAGCTACCAAACAACTGAAGCTTTCTTT NA TRBJ1-1 TRBV11-2 few
CASSRGQTSTDTQYF TGTGCCAGCAGTCGGGGACAGACTAGCACAGATACGCAGTATTTT TRBD1 TRBJ2-3 TRBV6-6 NA
CATQSKIGSNQPQHF TGTGCCACCCAATCCAAAATCGGCAGCAATCAGCCCCAGCATTTT NA TRBJ1-5 TRBV6-1 NA
CSVGMKNTGELFF TGCAGCGTTGGGATGAAGAACACCGGGGAGCTGTTTTTT NA TRBJ2-2 TRBV29-1 few
CASSSREWDTEAFF TGTGCCAGCAGCTCCAGGGAATGGGACACTGAAGCTTTCTTT NA TRBJ1-1 TRBV7-9 NA
CASSLGHPTYEQYF TGCGCCAGCAGCCTGGGACACCCGACCTACGAGCAGTACTTC NA TRBJ2-7 TRBV5-1 NA
CASSYADRVADTQYF TGTGCCAGCAGTTACGCCGACAGGGTGGCAGATACGCAGTATTTT TRBD1 TRBJ2-3 TRBV6-6 many
CASSSRDNYYEQYF TGTGCCAGCAGTTCCCGGGACAACTACTACGAGCAGTACTTC NA TRBJ2-7 TRBV12-3/TRBV12-4 few
CAVLGGAKKRQFF TGTGCCGTCCTGGGGGGGGCAAAAAAGCGGCAGTTCTTC NA TRBJ2-1 TRBV2 NA
CASRRGESYNEQFF TGTGCCAGTAGAAGGGGGGAATCCTACAATGAGCAGTTCTTC NA TRBJ2-1 TRBV19 NA
CASTRGVFAEAFF TGTGCCAGCACAAGAGGGGTATTCGCTGAAGCTTTCTTT NA TRBJ1-1 TRBV6-5 NA
CASSHSSYNSPLHF TGCGCCAGCAGCCACAGCTCCTATAATTCACCCCTCCACTTT NA TRBJ1-6 TRBV5-1 few
CASSYPQGQGPGYTF TGTGCCAGCAGTTACCCACAGGGACAGGGGCCTGGCTACACCTTC TRBD1 TRBJ1-2 TRBV6-6 few
CASTPTGVATNEKLFF TGTGCCAGCACCCCGACAGGGGTGGCAACTAATGAAAAACTGTTTTTT TRBD1 TRBJ1-4 TRBV7-9 NA
CASSLAASGEQFF TGCGCCAGCAGCTTGGCCGCTAGCGGAGAGCAGTTCTTC TRBD2 TRBJ2-1 TRBV5-1 few
CATSRGDFSGEFTDTQYF TGTGCCACCAGCAGAGGAGATTTTAGCGGGGAGTTCACAGATACGCAGTATTTT TRBD2 TRBJ2-3 TRBV15 NA
CASSPQGGRGYEQYF TGTGCCAGCTCACCTCAGGGCGGGAGAGGGTACGAGCAGTACTTC TRBD2 TRBJ2-7 TRBV18 NA
CSVGRSGEQFF TGCAGCGTTGGCCGGTCCGGTGAGCAGTTCTTC NA TRBJ2-1 TRBV29-1 NA
CASSIGTSGRNEQFF TGTGCCAGCAGCATAGGGACTAGCGGGAGGAATGAGCAGTTCTTC TRBD2 TRBJ2-1 TRBV11-2 NA
CSARAGTPHYNEQFF TGCAGTGCTAGAGCTGGGACACCACACTACAATGAGCAGTTCTTC NA TRBJ2-1 TRBV20-1 NA
CVSSYDRNYEQYF TGTGTCAGCAGTTATGACAGGAATTACGAGCAGTACTTC NA TRBJ2-7 TRBV7-2 NA
CASSFQGANQPQHF TGTGCCAGCAGTTTTCAGGGGGCTAATCAGCCCCAGCATTTT TRBD1 TRBJ1-5 TRBV12-3/TRBV12-4 NA
CATSTYHGGSYEQYF TGTGCCACCTCTACCTACCACGGGGGCTCCTACGAGCAGTACTTC NA TRBJ2-7 TRBV28 NA
CSVRDSGMEPQHF TGCAGCGTTCGGGACAGCGGGATGGAGCCCCAGCATTTT TRBD1 TRBJ1-5 TRBV29-1 NA
CASSLFDRGGQPQHF TGTGCCAGCAGTTTATTCGACAGGGGTGGTCAGCCCCAGCATTTT TRBD1 TRBJ1-5 TRBV28 many
CSVRASGAAYF TGCAGCGTTAGGGCTAGCGGAGCCGCTTACTTC TRBD2 TRBJ2-7 TRBV29-1 few
CASSSDDLVGGQPQHF TGTGCCAGCAGCTCCGATGACTTGGTAGGAGGTCAGCCCCAGCATTTT NA TRBJ1-5 TRBV7-2 NA
CSVPGRRKQETQYF TGCAGCGTCCCAGGGCGGCGGAAACAAGAGACCCAGTACTTC NA TRBJ2-5 TRBV20-1 NA
CASSVTGSPYEQYF TGTGCCAGCAGCGTCACAGGGTCCCCCTACGAGCAGTACTTC NA TRBJ2-7 TRBV9 NA
CAISEGTGGYEQYF TGTGCCATCAGTGAGGGGACAGGGGGGTACGAGCAGTACTTC TRBD1 TRBJ2-7 TRBV10-3 NA
CASSKFSGANVLTF TGTGCCAGCAGTAAATTCTCTGGGGCCAACGTCCTGACTTTC NA TRBJ2-6 TRBV28 NA
CASSSQAFQETQYF TGTGCCAGCAGCTCACAGGCTTTCCAAGAGACCCAGTACTTC NA TRBJ2-5 TRBV13 NA
CASSLRQGQETQYF TGCGCCAGCAGCTTGAGGCAGGGCCAAGAGACCCAGTACTTC NA TRBJ2-5 TRBV5-1 few
CASTKVGSNQPQHF TGTGCCAGCACCAAAGTGGGGTCCAATCAGCCCCAGCATTTT NA TRBJ1-5 TRBV6-1 many
CASSESMRKDGYTF TGCGCCAGCAGTGAGTCGATGAGGAAGGATGGCTACACCTTC NA TRBJ1-2 TRBV10-2 many
CASSRPVVRLAGVGLFNEQFF TGTGCCAGCAGTAGGCCCGTGGTTAGACTAGCGGGAGTTGGATTATTCAATGAGCAGTTCTTC TRBD2 TRBJ2-1 TRBV28 NA
CASSQSGTMNTEAFF TGCGCCAGCAGTCAATCCGGGACAATGAACACTGAAGCTTTCTTT NA TRBJ1-1 TRBV10-1 NA
CASSSQGGGSRNEQFF TGTGCCAGCAGTTCCCAGGGGGGCGGGAGTAGGAATGAGCAGTTCTTC NA TRBJ2-1 TRBV12-3/TRBV12-4 NA
CASSPGRDREKLFF TGTGCCAGCTCACCCGGCCGGGACAGGGAAAAACTGTTTTTT TRBD1 TRBJ1-4 TRBV18 NA
CASSDDYGSYNEQFF TGTGCCAGCAGTGATGACTACGGCTCCTACAATGAGCAGTTCTTC NA TRBJ2-1 TRBV6-1 NA
CAWSGVSKNIQYF TGTGCCTGGAGTGGCGTATCCAAAAACATTCAGTACTTC NA TRBJ2-4 TRBV30 NA
CASSELAGGEGYTF TGTGCCAGCAGCGAACTGGCGGGGGGCGAAGGCTACACCTTC NA TRBJ1-2 TRBV7-2 NA